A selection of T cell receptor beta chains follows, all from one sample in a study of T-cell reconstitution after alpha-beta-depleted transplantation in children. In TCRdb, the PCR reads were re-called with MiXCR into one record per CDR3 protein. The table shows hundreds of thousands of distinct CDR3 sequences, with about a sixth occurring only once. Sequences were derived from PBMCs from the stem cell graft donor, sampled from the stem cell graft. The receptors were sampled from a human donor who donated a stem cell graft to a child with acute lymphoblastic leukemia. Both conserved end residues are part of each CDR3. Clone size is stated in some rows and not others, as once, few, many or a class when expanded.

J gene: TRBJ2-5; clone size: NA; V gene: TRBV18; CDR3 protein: CASSPYGVWETQYF
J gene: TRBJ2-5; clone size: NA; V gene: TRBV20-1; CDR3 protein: CSARILGLAGDKWETQYF
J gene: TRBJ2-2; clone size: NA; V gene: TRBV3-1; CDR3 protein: CASSAFHWELFF
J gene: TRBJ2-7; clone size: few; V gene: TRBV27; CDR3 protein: CASSLETSGTIYEQYF
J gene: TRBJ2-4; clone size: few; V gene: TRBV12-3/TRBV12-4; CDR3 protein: CASRGDKNIQYF
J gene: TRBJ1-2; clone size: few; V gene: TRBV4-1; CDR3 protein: CASSQGSGRDGYTF
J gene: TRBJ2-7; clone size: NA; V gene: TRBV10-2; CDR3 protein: CASSWTPAYEQYF
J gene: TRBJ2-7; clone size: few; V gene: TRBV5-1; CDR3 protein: CASSRLADPRYEQYF
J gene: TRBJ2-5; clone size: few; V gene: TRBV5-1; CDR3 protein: CASSLEAGGRETQYF
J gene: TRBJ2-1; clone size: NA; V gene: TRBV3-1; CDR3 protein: CASSQVGVLAAAYNEQFF
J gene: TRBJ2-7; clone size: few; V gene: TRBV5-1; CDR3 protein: CASSFSVAGESEQYF
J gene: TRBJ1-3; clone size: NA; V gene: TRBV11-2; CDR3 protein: CASSLDPDSGNTIYF
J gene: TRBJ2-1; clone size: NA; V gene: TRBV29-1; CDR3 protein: CSVSGLLRNSYNEQFF
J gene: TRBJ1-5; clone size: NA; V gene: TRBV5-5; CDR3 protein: CASSLDAGGVQPQHF
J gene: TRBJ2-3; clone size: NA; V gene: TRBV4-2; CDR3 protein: CASSPWTSGSPTDTQYF
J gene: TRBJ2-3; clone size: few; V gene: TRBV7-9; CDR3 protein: CASSFGRGPDTQYF
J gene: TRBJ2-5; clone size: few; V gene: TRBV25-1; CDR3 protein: CASTTGGEETQYF
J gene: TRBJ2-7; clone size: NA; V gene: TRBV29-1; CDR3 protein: CSVDSGQGANEQYF
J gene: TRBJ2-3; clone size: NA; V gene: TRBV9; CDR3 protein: CASSDVRGGGGTDTQYF
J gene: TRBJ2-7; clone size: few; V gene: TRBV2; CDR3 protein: CASGEDRGSEQYF
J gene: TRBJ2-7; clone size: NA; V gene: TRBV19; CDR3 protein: CASSSQGVGYEQYF
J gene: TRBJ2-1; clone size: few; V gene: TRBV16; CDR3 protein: CASSHRGDANNEQFF
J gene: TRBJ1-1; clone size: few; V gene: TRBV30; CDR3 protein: CAWSVPAQKTLLEAFF
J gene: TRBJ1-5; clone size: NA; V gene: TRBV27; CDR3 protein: CASRRLGTGNQPQHF